The source of this T cell receptor (beta chain) is a study of blood T cell repertoires in COVID-19. Overall study: Samples taken during acute and convalescent COVID-19 were collected in the United States, Italy and Spain.

Profiling relied on immunoSEQ multiplex PCR, and the TCRdb table lists in-frame clones only, not all of them. The sample holds more than 95,000 clones; about 89% are singletons and the top ten take 5% to 6.5%. Trimming pared 4 bases from V and 0 bases from J, leaving 9 bases between. The length of the CDR3 is 14 residues. Germline CDR1 is SEHNR and CDR2 is FQNEAQ (reference sequence). The receptor was derived from a human donor in a cohort sampled during active COVID-19. This rearrangement joins TRBV7-9 to TRBJ1-2; D unclear. Sequencing was carried out using peripheral blood. The CDR3 loop is CASSSTASNYGYTF. Here the CDR3 DNA reads TGTGCCAGCAGCTCTACAGCCTCTAACTATGGCTACACCTTC. Full variable domain (missing parts from reference TRBV7-9 and TRBJ1-2): DTGVSQNPRHKITKRGQNVTFRCDPISEHNRLYWYRQTLGQGPEFLTYFQNEAQLEKSRLLSDRFSAERPKGSFSTLEIQRTEQGDSAMYLCASSSTASNYGYTFGSGTRLTVV.